This TCR beta chain was observed in a study of blood T cell repertoires in COVID-19. Data came from immunoSEQ multiplex PCR; TCRdb stores just in-frame clones and leaves some out. Counted here are roughly 300,000 clones, about 87% occurring once; the ten biggest clones make up about 1.4%. This CDR3 comprises 18 residues. The chain recombines TRBV21-1 with TRBJ1-3; the D call in the table, TRBD1, was not verified against the DNA. TRBV21-1 constitutes a pseudogene. The TCR originated in a woman aged 40 to 49 who had recovered from COVID-19. The specimen was peripheral blood. The CDR3 region has the DNA TGTGCCAGCAGCCCAAAGCGCACAGGGGACCACTCTGGAAACACCATATATTTT. It is translated as CASSPKRTGDHSGNTIYF.